This T cell receptor (beta chain) was profiled in a study of T-cell reconstitution after alpha-beta-depleted transplantation in children. TCRbeta library preparation incorporated unique molecular identifiers. TCRdb itself ran the PCR reads through MiXCR, one entry per CDR3 protein. The sample gives about 600,000 distinct CDR3 sequences, about 11% of which show up once; less than 5% is in the top ten. The table lists this clonotype with many counts. Trimming took 4 bases from V and 10 from J, leaving 16 bases between them. This CDR3 contains 14 residues. The source is a human donor who donated a stem cell graft to a child with acute myeloid leukemia. V gene TRBV12-3 or TRBV12-4 combines with J gene TRBJ1-4; D might be TRBD1 (6 bases). Sequencing was performed on PBMCs from the stem cell graft donor, taken from the stem cell graft. In DNA form, the CDR3 reads TGTGCCAGCAGTTCATTTATACAGGGCGGAAAACTGTTTTTT. Translation gives CASSSFIQGGKLFF.